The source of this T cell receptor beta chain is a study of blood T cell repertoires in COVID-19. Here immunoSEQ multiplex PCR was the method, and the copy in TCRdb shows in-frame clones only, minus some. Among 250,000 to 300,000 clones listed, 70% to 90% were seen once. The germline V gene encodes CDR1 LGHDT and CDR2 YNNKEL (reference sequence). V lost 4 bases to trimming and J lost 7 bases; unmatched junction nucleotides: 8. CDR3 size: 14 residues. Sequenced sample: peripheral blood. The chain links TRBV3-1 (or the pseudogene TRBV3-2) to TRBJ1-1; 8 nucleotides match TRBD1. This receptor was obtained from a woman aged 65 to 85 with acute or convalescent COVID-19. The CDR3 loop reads CASSPPGQASEAFF. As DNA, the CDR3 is TGTGCCAGCAGCCCTCCGGGACAGGCGAGTGAAGCTTTCTTT.